Each of the 25 T cell receptor beta chains below was sequenced from the same sample in a study of OX40 agonist ivuxolimab in advanced cancers. Assay used: immunoSEQ multiplex PCR; TCRdb lists only in-frame clones, some missing. The table has 65,000 to 85,000 clones, 92% seen once. Sequenced here: CD4+ or CD8+ T cells sorted from blood, sampled in a trial of the OX40 agonist ivuxolimab. All receptors derive from an adult with an advanced solid tumor such as melanoma, head and neck, liver or kidney cancer.

The rearrangement joins TRBV27 to TRBJ2-5; TRBD1 matches 9 bases. The J call may be wrong; the DNA end is better matched by TRBJ2-7. CDR3 length: 16 amino acids. CDR1 is MNHEY and CDR2 is SMNVEV in the germline V gene (reference sequence). The CDR3 sequence is CASIPSSGDRAYEQYF. The CDR3 region has the DNA TGTGCCAGCATCCCCTCCTCCGGGGACAGGGCCTACGAGCAGTACTTC.

The rearrangement uses TRBV10-3 and TRBJ1-1; tentative D call: TRBD1 (6 bases). The CDR3 totals 11 residues. The ends were cut back, 10 bases at V and 3 bases at J, with 9 bases in the middle. CDR1 ENHRY and CDR2 SYGVKD come from the germline V gene. CDR3 amino acids: CATEGDTEAFF. For the CDR3, the DNA is TGTGCCACCGAGGGGGACACTGAAGCTTTCTTT.

The chain recombines TRBV4-3 with TRBJ1-2, with D perhaps matching TRBD1 (5 bases). The CDR3 runs to 16 residues. Germline values: CDR1 LGHNA, CDR2 YSLEER. V shed 0 bases and J shed 2 bases, with 13 bases lying between them. CDR3 nucleotide sequence: TGCGCCAGCAGCCAAGACGCCAGCGGGGCCAACTATGGCTACACCTTC. Translating it yields CASSQDASGANYGYTF.

V usage is TRBV7-8 and J usage is TRBJ2-2, with D possibly TRBD1 on 5 matching bases. The germline gives CDR1 SGHVS, CDR2 FQNEAQ. The CDR3 spans 15 residues. V lost 5 bases and J lost 0, with 10 bases in between. In nucleotides, the CDR3 is TGTGCCAGCAGCCCCTGGACACCGAACACCGGGGAGCTGTTTTTT. Its translation: CASSPWTPNTGELFF.

The chain combines TRBV7-9 with TRBJ1-5, with 7 bases identical to TRBD1. V shed 9 bases, J shed 5 bases, and the junction held 13 bases outside the gene matches. The CDR3 is 15 residues long. The germline gives CDR1 SEHNR, CDR2 FQNEAQ (reference sequence). The CDR3 loop reads CARNTTGTEYQPQHF. The CDR3 DNA sequence: TGTGCCAGGAATACAACCGGGACAGAATATCAGCCCCAGCATTTT.

A word on this clone: Within the sample, other DNA sequences also encode this same CDR3. CDR3 amino acids: CASSPGTAGETQYF. The CDR3, as DNA: TGTGCCAGCAGCCCAGGGACAGCGGGGGAGACCCAGTACTTC. The J gene is TRBJ2-5, the V gene TRBV27; D possibly matches TRBD1 or TRBD2 (7 bases each). Germline V gene data show CDR1 as MNHEY and CDR2 as SMNVEV (reference sequence). The CDR3 totals 14 residues. Trimming took off 6 bases at V and 5 bases at J, with 16 bases between the two ends.

The chain joins TRBV6-1 to TRBJ1-1, with D unclear. CDR1 and CDR2 (germline): MNHNS, SASEGT. V lost 7 bases, J lost 1 base, and 13 bases lay in between. This CDR3 contains 14 residues. The CDR3 DNA sequence: TGTGCCAGCATAATCGGGTGGGGGAACACTGAAGCTTTCTTT. Amino acids: CASIIGWGNTEAFF.

This rearrangement joins TRBV27 to TRBJ2-1; D is ambiguous. The CDR3 covers 16 residues. Germline CDR1 is MNHEY and CDR2 is SMNVEV (reference sequence). V was trimmed by 5 bases and J by 0 bases, leaving 14 bases between them. The chain's CDR3 is CASSLIGVISYNEQFF. CDR3 coding DNA: TGTGCCAGCAGTCTAATTGGGGTTATCTCCTACAATGAGCAGTTCTTC.

The chain carries TRBV4-1 and TRBJ2-1, with a tentative D call TRBD2 (5 bases). Trimming removed 4 bases from V and 3 bases from J, with 7 bases in between. The CDR3 length is 13 residues. Germline V gives CDR1 MGHRA, CDR2 YSYEKL. CDR3 in DNA: TGCGCCAGCAGCCTCGGGGTCTACAATGAGCAGTTCTTC. Residues: CASSLGVYNEQFF.

The chain couples TRBV9 to TRBJ1-2; D remains ambiguous. Trimming shortened V by 3 bases and J by 0 bases, and 15 bases separated the two germline ends. Germline V gene data show CDR1 as SGDLS and CDR2 as YYNGEE. This CDR3 comprises 16 residues. The CDR3 reads CASSGAARGPNYGYTF. CDR3 sequence (DNA): TGTGCCAGCAGCGGAGCGGCCCGAGGCCCTAACTATGGCTACACCTTC.

The chain combines TRBV27 with TRBJ2-1, with 8 nucleotides matching TRBD1. CDR1 is MNHEY, CDR2 SMNVEV, per germline (reference sequence). The CDR3 has 15 residues. V shed 4 bases and J 7 bases; nucleotides not matched to a gene: 9. The CDR3 bases are TGTGCCAGCAGTTCCGGGACAGGTCTCATGAATGAGCAGTTCTTC. It specifies CASSSGTGLMNEQFF.

The rearrangement joins TRBV27 to TRBJ2-5, with TRBD2 matching 9 bases. CDR1 and CDR2 from the germline V gene are MNHEY and SMNVEV (reference sequence). CDR3 length: 16 residues. V lost 8 bases to trimming and J lost 4 bases; unmatched junction nucleotides: 14. The CDR3 sequence is CASLLRRRGGRETQYF. CDR3 bases: TGTGCCAGCCTCCTTCGGCGGCGGGGGGGCCGAGAGACCCAGTACTTC.

The chain couples TRBV4-1 to TRBJ1-1; 8 nucleotides align to TRBD1. Per germline, CDR1 MGHRA and CDR2 YSYEKL. The CDR3 runs 17 residues. The trim removed 1 base at V and 2 bases at J, leaving 9 bases unmatched. The CDR3 DNA reads as TGCGCCAGCAGCCAAGTCGCCAGGGGGCTGATCAACACTGAAGCTTTCTTT. Residues: CASSQVARGLINTEAFF.

The CDR3 loop reads CATDHRELSGNTIYF. The CDR3, as DNA: TGTGCCACAGACCACAGGGAACTCTCTGGAAACACCATATATTTT. The V call is TRBV30, the J call TRBJ1-3; D is perhaps TRBD1 (6 bases). The germline V gene has CDR1 GTSNPN and CDR2 SVGIG (reference sequence). The length of the CDR3 is 15 residues. V shed 8 bases and J shed 0 bases, with 17 bases lying between them.

The J gene is TRBJ1-1, the V gene TRBV27; a possible D gene is TRBD1 (6 bases). Germline V gene sequence: CDR1 MNHEY, CDR2 SMNVEV (reference sequence). Trimming shortened V by 5 bases and J by 1 base, and 8 bases separated the two germline ends. The CDR3 covers 13 residues. The CDR3 coding sequence is TGTGCCAGCAGTCCGACAGGGAACACTGAAGCTTTCTTT. It is translated as CASSPTGNTEAFF.

The chain recombines TRBV7-8 with TRBJ1-2; D is uncertain. Germline V CDR1 and CDR2: SGHVS, FQNEAQ. With 5 bases removed from V and 1 base from J, the gap between germline ends came to 11 bases. The CDR3 loop spans 14 amino acids. The CDR3: CASSVGDYNYGYTF. The CDR3 nucleotides are TGTGCCAGCAGCGTCGGGGATTATAACTATGGCTACACCTTC.

The chain uses TRBV7-2 and TRBJ2-1, with 13 bases identical to TRBD2. Germline-derived CDR1 and CDR2 are SGHTA and FQGNSA. The trim removed 4 bases at V and 0 bases at J, leaving 9 bases unmatched. The CDR3 covers 19 residues. This chain's CDR3 is CASSWGLAGPPSSYNEQFF. As DNA, the CDR3 is TGTGCCAGCAGCTGGGGACTAGCGGGACCACCGAGCTCCTACAATGAGCAGTTCTTC.

The chain carries TRBV30 and TRBJ2-7; 8 bases agree with TRBD2. This CDR3 is built from 11 residues. Germline values: CDR1 GTSNPN, CDR2 SVGIG (reference sequence). V was clipped by 5 bases and J by 3 bases; unmatched bases: 0. CDR3 in DNA: TGTGCCTGGCTAGCGGGCTACGAGCAGTACTTC. Translated: CAWLAGYEQYF.

The CDR3 DNA sequence: TGTGCCAGCAGCGCTGACGGGGTGAACACTGAAGCTTTCTTT. Amino acids: CASSADGVNTEAFF. The chain is built from TRBV9 and TRBJ1-1; D is ambiguous. CDR3 length: 14 amino acids. Per the germline V gene, CDR1 is SGDLS and CDR2 is YYNGEE. V lost 3 bases to trimming and J lost 0 bases, with 9 bases between them.

The gene calls are TRBV27 and TRBJ2-1; D uncertain. The CDR3 sequence is 12 residues long. Per the germline V gene, CDR1 is MNHEY and CDR2 is SMNVEV (reference sequence). The V and J ends lost 8 bases and 3 bases respectively, with 8 bases between them. The DNA of the CDR3 is TGTGCCAGCGGTCATATCTACAATGAGCAGTTCTTC. As protein: CASGHIYNEQFF.

On this clone itself: The junction shows a germline mismatch at one end, possibly a read error. The gene calls are TRBV7-7 and TRBJ2-3, with TRBD2 identical over 12 bases. This CDR3 spans 20 amino acids. Germline V lookup: CDR1 SSHAT, CDR2 FNYEAQ (reference sequence). This CDR3 is CASSRPRLAGGISGTDTQYF. The CDR3 DNA sequence: TGTGCTAGCAGCCGCCCCCGGCTAGCGGGGGGGATCTCGGGCACAGATACGCAGTATTTT.

V usage is TRBV6-1 and J usage is TRBJ1-1; D not certain. Germline lookup yields CDR1 MNHNS and CDR2 SASEGT. The CDR3 has 15 amino acids. The V end lost 3 bases, the J end lost 1 base, and 12 bases lay between the germline ends. Here the CDR3 DNA reads TGTGCCAGCAGTGAGTATTGGACGAAGAACACTGAAGCTTTCTTT. Translated: CASSEYWTKNTEAFF.

The rearrangement joins TRBV4-1 to TRBJ1-1; perhaps TRBD1 as D (6 bases). Germline V gives CDR1 MGHRA, CDR2 YSYEKL. The CDR3 spans 14 residues. Trimming left V 1 base short and J 6 bases short, with 12 bases between. CDR3 sequence: CASSQAGAPPEAFF. CDR3 nucleotides: TGCGCCAGCAGCCAAGCGGGGGCCCCCCCTGAAGCTTTCTTT.

The rearrangement links TRBV4-1 to TRBJ2-5; D gene unclear. Germline lookup yields CDR1 MGHRA and CDR2 YSYEKL. The CDR3 has 14 amino acids. The V end was cut by 3 bases, the J end by 1 base, with 9 bases between. The CDR3 sequence: CASSHVKPQETQYF. The DNA for the CDR3 is TGCGCCAGCAGCCACGTTAAACCCCAAGAGACCCAGTACTTC.

CDR3 protein: CARPSGANVLTF. The CDR3 nucleotides read TGTGCCAGGCCCTCTGGGGCCAACGTCCTGACTTTC. J is TRBJ2-6 and V is TRBV7-9; D call uncertain. The CDR3 loop spans 12 amino acids. CDR1 SEHNR and CDR2 FQNEAQ come from the germline V gene (reference sequence). Deletions cut 9 bases from V and 0 bases from J, with 3 bases between.